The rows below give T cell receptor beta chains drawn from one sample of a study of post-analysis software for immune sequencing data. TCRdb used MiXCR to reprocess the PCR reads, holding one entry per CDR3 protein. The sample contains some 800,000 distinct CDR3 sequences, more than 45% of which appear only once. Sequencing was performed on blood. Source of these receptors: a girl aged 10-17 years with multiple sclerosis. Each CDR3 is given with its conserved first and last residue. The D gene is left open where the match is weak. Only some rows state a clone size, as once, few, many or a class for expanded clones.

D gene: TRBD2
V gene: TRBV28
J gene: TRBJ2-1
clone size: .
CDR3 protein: CASTLTSGSAYNEQFF
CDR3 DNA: TGTGCCAGCACCCTGACTAGCGGGAGTGCCTACAATGAGCAGTTCTTC

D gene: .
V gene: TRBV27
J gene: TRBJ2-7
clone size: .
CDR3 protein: CASSKTGHEQYF
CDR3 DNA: TGTGCCAGCAGTAAAACAGGGCACGAGCAGTACTTC

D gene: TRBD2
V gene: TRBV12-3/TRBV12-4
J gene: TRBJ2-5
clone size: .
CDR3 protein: CACTGLAGAGEETQYF
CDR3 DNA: TGTGCCTGCACGGGACTAGCGGGAGCCGGGGAAGAGACCCAGTACTTC

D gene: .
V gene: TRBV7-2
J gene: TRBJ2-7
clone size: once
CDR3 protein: CASTPGAGESYEQYF
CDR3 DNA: TGTGCCAGCACGCCAGGGGCGGGAGAGTCCTACGAGCAGTACTTC

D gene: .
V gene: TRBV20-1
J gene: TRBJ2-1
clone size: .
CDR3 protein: CSARILKGDNEQFF
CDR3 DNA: TGCAGTGCTAGAATCTTAAAGGGGGACAATGAGCAGTTCTTC

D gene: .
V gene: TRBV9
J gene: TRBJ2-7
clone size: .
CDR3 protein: CASSVNGQYEQYF
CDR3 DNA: TGTGCCAGCAGCGTCAATGGACAGTACGAGCAGTACTTC

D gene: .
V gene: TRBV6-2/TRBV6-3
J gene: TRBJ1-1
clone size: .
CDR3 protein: CASSYGREYTEAFF
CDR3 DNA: TGTGCCAGCAGTTACGGACGGGAGTACACTGAAGCTTTCTTT

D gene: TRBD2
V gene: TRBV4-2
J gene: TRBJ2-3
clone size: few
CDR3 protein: CASSQELAGGSHTQYF
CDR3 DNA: TGTGCCAGCAGCCAAGAGCTAGCGGGAGGCAGCCATACGCAGTATTTT

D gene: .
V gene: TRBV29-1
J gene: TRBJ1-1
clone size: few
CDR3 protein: CSGGDGMNTEAFF
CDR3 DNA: TGCAGCGGGGGGGACGGCATGAACACTGAAGCTTTCTTT

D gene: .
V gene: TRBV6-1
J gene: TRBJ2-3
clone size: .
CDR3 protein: CASSPQDGDTQYF
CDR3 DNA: TGTGCCAGCAGTCCCCAGGACGGGGATACGCAGTATTTT

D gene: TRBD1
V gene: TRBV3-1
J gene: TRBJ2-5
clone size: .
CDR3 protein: CASSPTGTGTQETQYF
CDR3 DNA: TGTGCCAGCAGCCCAACCGGGACAGGGACCCAAGAGACCCAGTACTTC

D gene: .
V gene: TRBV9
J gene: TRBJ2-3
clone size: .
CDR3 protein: CASSDLRGTDTQYF
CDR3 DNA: TGTGCCAGCAGCGACCTGCGGGGCACAGATACGCAGTATTTT

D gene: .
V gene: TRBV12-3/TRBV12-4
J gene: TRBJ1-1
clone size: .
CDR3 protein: CAASLLNTEAFF
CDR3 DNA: TGTGCCGCCTCCCTTTTGAACACTGAAGCTTTCTTT

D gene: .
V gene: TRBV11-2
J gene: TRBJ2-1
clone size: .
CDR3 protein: CASSPTLGLMGPNEQFF
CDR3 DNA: TGTGCCAGCAGCCCCACATTAGGACTAATGGGACCCAATGAGCAGTTCTTC

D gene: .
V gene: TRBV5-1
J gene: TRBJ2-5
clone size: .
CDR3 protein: CASSPGTSLQGETQYF
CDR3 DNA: TGCGCCAGCAGCCCCGGGACCTCACTCCAAGGGGAGACCCAGTACTTC

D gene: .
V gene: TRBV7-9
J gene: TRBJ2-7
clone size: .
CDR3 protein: CASSSGTTTYEQYF
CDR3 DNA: TGTGCCAGCAGCTCCGGGACAACGACCTACGAGCAGTACTTC

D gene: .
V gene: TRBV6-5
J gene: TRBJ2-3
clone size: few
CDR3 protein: CASSYSPWGDTQYF
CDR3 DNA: TGTGCCAGCAGTTACTCCCCTTGGGGTGATACGCAGTATTTT

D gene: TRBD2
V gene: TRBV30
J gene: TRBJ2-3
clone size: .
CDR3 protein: CAWSTSGRRDTQYF
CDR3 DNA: TGTGCCTGGAGCACTAGCGGGAGAAGGGATACGCAGTATTTT

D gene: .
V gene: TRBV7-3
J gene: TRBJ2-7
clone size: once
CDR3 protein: CASSSGASSSYEQYF
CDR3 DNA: TGTGCCAGCAGCTCAGGGGCCAGCTCCTCCTACGAGCAGTACTTC

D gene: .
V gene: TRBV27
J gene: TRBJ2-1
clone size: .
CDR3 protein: CASSLLGIEQFF
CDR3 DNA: TGTGCCAGCAGCCTCCTGGGCATTGAGCAGTTCTTC

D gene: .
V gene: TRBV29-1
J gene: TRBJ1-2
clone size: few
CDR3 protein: CSAPEGYGYTF
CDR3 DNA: TGCAGCGCCCCGGAGGGCTATGGCTACACCTTC

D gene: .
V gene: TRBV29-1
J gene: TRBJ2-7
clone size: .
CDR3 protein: CSARSDEQYF
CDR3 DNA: TGCAGCGCACGGTCCGACGAGCAGTACTTC

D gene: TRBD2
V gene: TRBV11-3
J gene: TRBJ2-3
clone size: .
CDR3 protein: CASSALSGLAPTDTQYF
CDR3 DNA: TGTGCCAGCAGCGCGTTGTCCGGACTAGCACCCACAGATACGCAGTATTTT

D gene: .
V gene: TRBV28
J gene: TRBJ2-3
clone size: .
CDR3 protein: CASSQDRAPRRDTQYF
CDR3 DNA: TGTGCCAGCAGTCAGGACAGAGCCCCCCGGCGAGATACGCAGTATTTT

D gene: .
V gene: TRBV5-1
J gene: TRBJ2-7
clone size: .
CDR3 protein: CASSVTGGPTRDEQYF
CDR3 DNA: TGCGCCAGCAGCGTGACAGGAGGGCCCACTCGTGACGAGCAGTACTTC

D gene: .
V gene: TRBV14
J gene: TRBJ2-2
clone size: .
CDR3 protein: CASSQDGTGELFF
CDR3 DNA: TGTGCCAGCAGCCAAGACGGCACCGGGGAGCTGTTTTTT

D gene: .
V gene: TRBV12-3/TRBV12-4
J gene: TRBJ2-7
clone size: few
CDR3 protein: CASSLRDIQHLTYF
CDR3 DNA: TGTGCCAGCAGTTTAAGGGACATTCAACATTTAACGTACTTC

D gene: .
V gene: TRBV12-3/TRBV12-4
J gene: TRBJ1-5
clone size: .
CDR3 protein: CANSRRGSNQPQHF
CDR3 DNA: TGTGCCAACAGCCGCAGGGGTAGCAATCAGCCCCAGCATTTT

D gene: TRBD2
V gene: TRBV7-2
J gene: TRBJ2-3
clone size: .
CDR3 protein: CASSLKRGITDTQYF
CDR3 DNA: TGTGCCAGCAGCCTGAAGCGGGGTATCACAGATACGCAGTATTTT

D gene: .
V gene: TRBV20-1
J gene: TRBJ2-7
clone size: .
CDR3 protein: CSATRGSGLENEQYF
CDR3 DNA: TGCAGTGCTACCCGGGGTAGCGGACTTGAGAACGAGCAGTACTTC

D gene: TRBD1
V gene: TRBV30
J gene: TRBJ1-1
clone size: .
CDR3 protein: CAWSGTGGNTEAFF
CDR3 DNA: TGTGCCTGGAGTGGGACAGGGGGTAACACTGAAGCTTTCTTT

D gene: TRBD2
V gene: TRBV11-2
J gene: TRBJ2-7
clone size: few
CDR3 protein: CASSSQSGVAGGIHEQYF
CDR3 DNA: TGTGCCAGCAGCTCCCAGAGTGGAGTAGCGGGAGGAATTCACGAGCAGTACTTC

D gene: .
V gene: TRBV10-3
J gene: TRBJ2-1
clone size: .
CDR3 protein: CAISEGGLPNNEQFF
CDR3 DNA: TGTGCCATCAGTGAGGGGGGGCTCCCCAACAATGAGCAGTTCTTC

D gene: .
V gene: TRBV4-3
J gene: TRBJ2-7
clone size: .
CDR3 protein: CASSQEGSTLYEQYF
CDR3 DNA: TGCGCCAGCAGCCAAGAAGGTAGCACCCTCTACGAGCAGTACTTC

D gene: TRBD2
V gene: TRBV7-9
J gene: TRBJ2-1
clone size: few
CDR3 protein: CASSLPGLAGGPRYLEQFF
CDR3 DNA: TGTGCCAGCAGCTTACCCGGACTAGCGGGAGGGCCCAGGTATCTTGAGCAGTTCTTC

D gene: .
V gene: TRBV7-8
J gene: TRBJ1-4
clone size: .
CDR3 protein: CASSPLAGRNEKLFF
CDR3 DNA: TGTGCCAGCAGCCCCCTGGCCGGGCGGAATGAAAAACTGTTTTTT

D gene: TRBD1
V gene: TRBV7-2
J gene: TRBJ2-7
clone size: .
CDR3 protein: CASSQKIGVGQIYEQYF
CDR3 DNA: TGTGCCAGCAGCCAAAAAATAGGTGTGGGACAGATCTACGAGCAGTACTTC

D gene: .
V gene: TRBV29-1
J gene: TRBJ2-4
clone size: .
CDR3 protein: CSVGEPAKNIQYF
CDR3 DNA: TGCAGCGTGGGTGAACCTGCCAAAAACATTCAGTACTTC

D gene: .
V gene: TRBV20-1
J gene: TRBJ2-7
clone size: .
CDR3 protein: CSAARPKGQYF
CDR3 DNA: TGCAGTGCTGCGCGCCCTAAAGGGCAGTACTTC

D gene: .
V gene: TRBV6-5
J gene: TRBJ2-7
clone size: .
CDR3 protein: CASSYGRGRILTYEQYF
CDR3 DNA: TGTGCCAGCAGTTACGGCAGGGGCCGAATTCTAACCTACGAGCAGTACTTC

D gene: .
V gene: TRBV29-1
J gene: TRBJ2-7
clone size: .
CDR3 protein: CSVESGIEQYF
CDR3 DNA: TGCAGCGTTGAATCCGGGATCGAGCAGTACTTC

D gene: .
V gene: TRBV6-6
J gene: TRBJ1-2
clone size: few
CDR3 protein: CASSSGRLTANDGYTF
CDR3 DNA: TGTGCCAGCAGCTCGGGACGCCTCACCGCTAACGATGGCTACACCTTC

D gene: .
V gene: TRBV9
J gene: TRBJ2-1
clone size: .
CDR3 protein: CASSPHPEVGLYNEQFF
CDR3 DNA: TGTGCCAGCAGCCCCCACCCCGAGGTCGGCTTGTACAATGAGCAGTTCTTC

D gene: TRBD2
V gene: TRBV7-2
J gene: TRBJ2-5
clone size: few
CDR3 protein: CASSSGLALGWYQETQYF
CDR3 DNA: TGTGCCAGCAGCAGTGGACTAGCCCTCGGATGGTACCAAGAGACCCAGTACTTC

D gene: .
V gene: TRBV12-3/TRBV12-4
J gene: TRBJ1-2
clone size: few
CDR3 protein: CASSTGTPGGGYTF
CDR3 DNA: TGTGCCAGCAGCACCGGGACGCCCGGTGGTGGCTACACCTTC

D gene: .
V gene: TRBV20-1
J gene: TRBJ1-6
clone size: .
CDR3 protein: CSARVSGSRNSPLHF
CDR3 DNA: TGCAGTGCTAGAGTTTCCGGCAGCCGGAATTCACCCCTCCACTTT

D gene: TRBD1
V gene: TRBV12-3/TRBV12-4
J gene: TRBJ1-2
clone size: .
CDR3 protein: CASSPRQGGWGYTF
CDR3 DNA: TGTGCCAGCAGCCCTCGACAGGGGGGATGGGGCTACACCTTC

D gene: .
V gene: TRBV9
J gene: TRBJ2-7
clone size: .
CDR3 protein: CASSVGYGYEQYF
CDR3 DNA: TGTGCCAGCAGCGTAGGGTACGGCTACGAGCAGTACTTC

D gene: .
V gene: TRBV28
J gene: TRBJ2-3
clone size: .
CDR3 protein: CASSFLDGSIDTQYF
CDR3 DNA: TGTGCCAGCAGTTTTTTGGACGGGAGTATCGATACGCAGTATTTT

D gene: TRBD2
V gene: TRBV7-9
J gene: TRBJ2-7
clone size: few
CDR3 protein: CASSLVASGHPQYF
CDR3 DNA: TGTGCCAGCAGCTTAGTCGCTAGCGGGCACCCCCAGTACTTC